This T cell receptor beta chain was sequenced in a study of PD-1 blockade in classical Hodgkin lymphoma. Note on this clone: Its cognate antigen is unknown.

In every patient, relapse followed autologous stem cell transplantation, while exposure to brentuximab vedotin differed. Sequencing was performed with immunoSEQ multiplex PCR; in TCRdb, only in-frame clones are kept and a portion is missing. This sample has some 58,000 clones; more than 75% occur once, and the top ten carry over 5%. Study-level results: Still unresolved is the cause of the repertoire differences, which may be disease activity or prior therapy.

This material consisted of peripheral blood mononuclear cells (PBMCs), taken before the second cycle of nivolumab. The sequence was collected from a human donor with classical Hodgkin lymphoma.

The CDR3 region has the DNA TGCGCCAGCAGCTTATCGGGGGAGAATTACAATGAGCAGTTCTTC. This encodes CASSLSGENYNEQFF. The chain couples TRBV5-1 to TRBJ2-1; D perhaps matches TRBD2 (6 bases). The CDR3 has 15 amino acids. Germline CDR1 and CDR2: SGHRS and YFSETQ. V gave up 2 bases and J gave up 4 bases, with 13 bases separating them.